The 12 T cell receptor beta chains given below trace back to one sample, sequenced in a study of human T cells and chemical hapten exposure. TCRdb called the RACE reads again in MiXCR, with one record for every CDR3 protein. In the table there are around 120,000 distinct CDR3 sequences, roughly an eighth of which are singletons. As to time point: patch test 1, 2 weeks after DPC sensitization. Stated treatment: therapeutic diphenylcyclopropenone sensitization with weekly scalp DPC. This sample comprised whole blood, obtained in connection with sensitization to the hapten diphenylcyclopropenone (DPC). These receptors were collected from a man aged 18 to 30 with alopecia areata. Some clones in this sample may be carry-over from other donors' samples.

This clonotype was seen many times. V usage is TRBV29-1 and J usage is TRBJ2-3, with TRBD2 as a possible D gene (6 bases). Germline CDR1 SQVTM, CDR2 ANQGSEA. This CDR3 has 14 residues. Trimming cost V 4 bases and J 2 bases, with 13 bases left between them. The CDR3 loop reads CSVAGRGYTDTQYF. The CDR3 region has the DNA TGCAGCGTTGCCGGGCGGGGATACACAGATACGCAGTATTTT.

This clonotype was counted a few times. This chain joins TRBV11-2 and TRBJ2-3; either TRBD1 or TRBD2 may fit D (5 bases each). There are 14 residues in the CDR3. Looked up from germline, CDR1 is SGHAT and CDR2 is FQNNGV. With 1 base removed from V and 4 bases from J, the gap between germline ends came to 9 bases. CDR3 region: CASSLGGAADTQYF. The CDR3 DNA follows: TGTGCCAGCAGCTTAGGAGGGGCTGCAGATACGCAGTATTTT.

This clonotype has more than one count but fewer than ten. CDR3 loop: CASSLTGGEQYF. CDR3 sequence (DNA): TGTGCCAGCAGCCTGACAGGGGGAGAGCAGTACTTC. This chain uses TRBV7-6 with TRBJ2-7; 9 bases line up with TRBD1. The CDR3 spans 12 residues. Germline V gene lookup returns CDR1 SGHVS and CDR2 FNYEAQ. V lost 5 bases and J lost 7; bases outside the gene matches: 3.

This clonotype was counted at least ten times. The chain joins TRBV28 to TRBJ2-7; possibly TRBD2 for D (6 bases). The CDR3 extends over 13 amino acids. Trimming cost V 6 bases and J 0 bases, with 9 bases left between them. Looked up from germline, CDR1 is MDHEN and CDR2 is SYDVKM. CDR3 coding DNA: TGTGCCAGCAGCTTGGGGGGCTCCTACGAGCAGTACTTC. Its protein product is CASSLGGSYEQYF.

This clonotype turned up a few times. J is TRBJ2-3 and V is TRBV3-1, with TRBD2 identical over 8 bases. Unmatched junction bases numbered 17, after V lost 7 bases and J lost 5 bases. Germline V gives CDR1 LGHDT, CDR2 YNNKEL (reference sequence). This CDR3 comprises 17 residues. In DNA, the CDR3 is TGTGCCAGCACTTTCAGAGGCCCTAGCGGGCTGAGAGATACGCAGTATTTT. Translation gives CASTFRGPSGLRDTQYF.

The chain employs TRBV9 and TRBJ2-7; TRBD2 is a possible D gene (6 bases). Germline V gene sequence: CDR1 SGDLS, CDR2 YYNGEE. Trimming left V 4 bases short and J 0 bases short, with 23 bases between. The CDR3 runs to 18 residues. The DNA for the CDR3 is TGTGCCAGCAGCTACAACCGGGATGGAGGGAAAAGCTCCTACGAGCAGTACTTC. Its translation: CASSYNRDGGKSSYEQYF.

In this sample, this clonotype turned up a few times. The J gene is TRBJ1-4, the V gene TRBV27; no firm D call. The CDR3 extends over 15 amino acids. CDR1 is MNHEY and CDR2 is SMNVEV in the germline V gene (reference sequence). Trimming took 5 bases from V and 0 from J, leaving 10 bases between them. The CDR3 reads CASSPTLATNEKLFF. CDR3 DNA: TGTGCCAGCAGTCCGACGTTGGCAACTAATGAAAAACTGTTTTTT.

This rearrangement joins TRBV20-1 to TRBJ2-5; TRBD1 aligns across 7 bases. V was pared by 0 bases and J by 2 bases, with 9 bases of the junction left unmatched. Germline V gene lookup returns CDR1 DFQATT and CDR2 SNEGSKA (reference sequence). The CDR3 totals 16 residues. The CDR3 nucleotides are TGCAGTGCTAGAGATGCATCCAGGGGGAGTCAAGAGACCCAGTACTTC. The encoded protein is CSARDASRGSQETQYF.

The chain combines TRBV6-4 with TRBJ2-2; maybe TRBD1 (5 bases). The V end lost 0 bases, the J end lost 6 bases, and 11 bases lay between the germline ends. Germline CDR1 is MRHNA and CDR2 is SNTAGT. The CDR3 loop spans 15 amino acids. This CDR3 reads CASSDSSGFPGELFF. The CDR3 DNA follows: TGTGCCAGCAGTGACTCGTCAGGGTTTCCCGGGGAGCTGTTTTTT.

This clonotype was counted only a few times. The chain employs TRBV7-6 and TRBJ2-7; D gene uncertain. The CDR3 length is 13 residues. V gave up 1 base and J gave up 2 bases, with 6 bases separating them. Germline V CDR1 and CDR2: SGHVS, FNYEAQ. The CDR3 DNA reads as TGTGCCAGCAGCTTAGAGGACCCCTACGAGCAGTACTTC. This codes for CASSLEDPYEQYF.

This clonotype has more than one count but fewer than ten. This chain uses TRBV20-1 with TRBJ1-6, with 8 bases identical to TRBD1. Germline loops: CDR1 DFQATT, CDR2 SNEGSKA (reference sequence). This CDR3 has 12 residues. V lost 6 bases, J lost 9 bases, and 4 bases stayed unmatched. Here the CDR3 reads CSAQGAGSPLHF. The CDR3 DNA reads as TGCAGTGCGCAGGGGGCAGGTTCACCCCTCCACTTT.

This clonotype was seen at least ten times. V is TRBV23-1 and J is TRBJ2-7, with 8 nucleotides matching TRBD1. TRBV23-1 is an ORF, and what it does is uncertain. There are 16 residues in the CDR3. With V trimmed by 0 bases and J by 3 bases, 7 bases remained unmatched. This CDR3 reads CASSQSRTGRYYEQYV. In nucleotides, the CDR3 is TGCGCCAGCAGTCAATCCCGGACAGGGAGGTACTACGAGCAGTACGTC.